Listed here are 20 T cell receptor beta chains from one sample, sequenced in a study of cytomegalovirus exposure and HLA in healthy donors. With 60 Vbeta and 13 Jbeta primers, the PCR was carried out. Profiling relied on immunoSEQ multiplex PCR, and the TCRdb table lists in-frame clones only, not all of them. The repertoire holds about 100,000 clones, with over 75% as singletons. The specimen was PBMCs. The receptors come from a male donor in good health and CMV-seronegative.

The table lists this clone with a few counts. The rearrangement uses TRBV2 and TRBJ1-1; unclear D gene. Per germline, CDR1 SNHLY and CDR2 FYNNEI. The CDR3 extends over 12 amino acids. Trimming shortened V by 4 bases and J by 11 bases, and 14 bases separated the two germline ends. The CDR3 bases are TGTGCCAGCAGTGTAAACCAGCGATGGGCTTTCTTT. Amino acid sequence: CASSVNQRWAFF.

With respect to this clone: Germline is not matched at one junction end, which may reflect a read error. The chain is built from TRBV7-8 and TRBJ2-7; D remains ambiguous. Germline V gene lookup returns CDR1 SGHVS and CDR2 FQNEAQ. This CDR3 spans 11 amino acids. The CDR3 nucleotides are TGTGCCAGCAGCTTAGAGGCCAAGACAAACTTC. Translating gives CASSLEAKTNF.

The genes are TRBV5-4 and TRBJ2-7, with TRBD1 matching over 7 bases. The CDR3 is made up of 15 amino acids. Per the germline V gene, CDR1 is SGHNT and CDR2 is YYREEE (reference sequence). Losses at the gene ends were 0 bases for V and 3 bases for J; bases not matched to a gene: 6. CDR3 region: CASSLEGGADYEQYF. CDR3 DNA: TGTGCCAGCAGCTTGGAAGGGGGCGCCGACTACGAGCAGTACTTC.

The V and J genes are TRBV5-8 and TRBJ2-7, with D possibly being TRBD2 (5 bases). This CDR3 spans 16 amino acids. Germline V lookup: CDR1 SGHTS, CDR2 YDEGEE. Trimming pared 3 bases from V and 7 bases from J, leaving 23 bases between. The CDR3 loop is CASSWGVADPPSEQYF. CDR3 DNA sequence: TGTGCCAGCAGCTGGGGAGTTGCGGACCCCCCGTCGGAGCAGTACTTC.

The chain is built from TRBV7-9 and TRBJ2-3, with a tentative D call TRBD2 (5 bases). CDR3 size: 15 residues. The ends were cut back, 3 bases at V and 2 bases at J, with 12 bases in the middle. Germline-derived CDR1 and CDR2 are SEHNR and FQNEAQ (reference sequence). The CDR3 nucleotides are TGTGCCAGCAGCTTTTCAAGCGGCCACACAGATACGCAGTATTTT. Translation: CASSFSSGHTDTQYF.

The chain has TRBV27 and TRBJ1-1; 9 nucleotides line up with TRBD1. This CDR3 region has 13 residues. The trim removed 4 bases at V and 5 bases at J, leaving 2 bases unmatched. The germline gives CDR1 MNHEY, CDR2 SMNVEV (reference sequence). The CDR3 DNA follows: TGTGCCAGCAGTTGGACAGGGGATACTGAAGCTTTCTTT. It translates to CASSWTGDTEAFF.

The rearrangement links TRBV10-2 to TRBJ2-3; D ambiguous. CDR1 is WSHSY, CDR2 SAAADI, per germline. Between the trimmed V and J ends, which lost 3 bases and 9 bases, there was a span of 16 bases. This CDR3 is 14 amino acids long. CDR3 sequence (DNA): TGCGCCAGCAGTGATTGGTTAGCCCCCCTCACGCAGTATTTT. It is translated as CASSDWLAPLTQYF.

J is TRBJ2-1 and V is TRBV2; TRBD1 aligns across 7 bases. This CDR3 has 15 residues. The J segment lost 0 bases and the V segment lost 7 bases, leaving 6 bases of the junction unmatched. CDR1 and CDR2 from the germline V gene are SNHLY and FYNNEI. The CDR3 region is CASIQGESSYNEQFF. The CDR3 nucleotides are TGTGCCAGCATCCAGGGGGAGAGCTCCTACAATGAGCAGTTCTTC.

This clone was picked up a small number of times. V is TRBV28 and J is TRBJ1-1; D remains ambiguous. Per germline, CDR1 MDHEN and CDR2 SYDVKM. There are 12 residues in the CDR3. The ends were cut back, 2 bases at V and 8 bases at J, with 9 bases in the middle. CDR3 DNA: TGTGCCAGCAGTTTACTAGGATTCGAAGCTTTCTTT. Its protein is CASSLLGFEAFF. Based on the CDR3 plus reference TRBV28 and TRBJ1-1, the full variable domain is DVKVTQSSRYLVKRTGEKVFLECVQDMDHENMFWYRQDPGLGLRLIYFSYDVKMKEKGDIPEGYSVSREKKERFSLILESASTNQTSMYLCASSLLGFEAFFGQGTRLTVV.

CDR3 nucleotide sequence: TGTGCTAGTGGCTCTGACAGGGCTGCTTTCTTT. As protein: CASGSDRAAFF. The chain uses TRBV12-5 and TRBJ1-1, with 7 bases fitting TRBD1. The germline V gene encodes CDR1 LGHNT and CDR2 FRNRAP. The ends lost 6 bases at V and 11 bases at J; junction bases unmatched: 6. There are 11 residues in the CDR3.

DNA of the CDR3: TGTGCCAGCAGAAATGCCCGGGATCGGGGTGAAGCTTTCTTT. This sequence encodes CASRNARDRGEAFF. The chain joins TRBV6-4 to TRBJ1-1; D uncertain. CDR1 and CDR2 (germline): MRHNA, SNTAGT. Trimming stripped 6 bases from V and 7 bases from J, with 18 bases between. CDR3 size: 14 residues.

This clone was detected once. This chain uses TRBV7-7 with TRBJ2-2, with TRBD1 identical over 8 bases. From germline, CDR1 is SSHAT and CDR2 FNYEAQ (reference sequence). V was clipped by 5 bases and J by 4 bases; unmatched bases: 9. This CDR3 has 16 amino acids. CDR3 residues: CASSPRTGSGTGELFF. The CDR3 DNA reads as TGTGCCAGCAGCCCCCGGACAGGGTCGGGCACCGGGGAGCTGTTTTTT.

CDR3 sequence (DNA): TGTGCCAGCAGCTTGATCGCGGGCGCCGGGCCTTTCTTT. Translation gives CASSLIAGAGPFF. The chain has TRBV5-4 and TRBJ1-1; D gene ambiguous. V was cut by 1 base and J by 12 bases, with 16 bases left in between. This CDR3 has 13 amino acids. The germline gives CDR1 SGHNT, CDR2 YYREEE (reference sequence).

The chain links TRBV28 to TRBJ2-1, with a possible D match to TRBD2 (5 bases). In germline, CDR1 is MDHEN, CDR2 SYDVKM. Trimming took 0 bases from V and 8 from J, leaving 17 bases between them. The CDR3 runs 16 residues. The CDR3 DNA sequence: TGTGCCAGCAGTTTATGGGGGAGTGGAGTTGGCGATGAGCAGTTCTTC. Translating gives CASSLWGSGVGDEQFF.

The chain combines TRBV27 with TRBJ1-4; 10 bases are shared with TRBD1. The CDR3 is 15 residues long. Per the germline V gene, CDR1 is MNHEY and CDR2 is SMNVEV (reference sequence). V dropped 3 bases and J dropped 7; count of bases not matched to a gene: 5. The CDR3 DNA is TGTGCCAGCAGTTTCTTGGGACAGGGGAGTGAAAAACTGTTTTTT. It codes for CASSFLGQGSEKLFF. Combining the CDR3 with reference TRBV27 and TRBJ1-4 gives the whole variable domain EAQVTQNPRYLITVTGKKLTVTCSQNMNHEYMSWYRQDPGLGLRQIYYSMNVEVTDKGDVPEGYKVSRKEKRNFPLILESPSPNQTSLYFCASSFLGQGSEKLFFGSGTQLSVL.

This rearrangement joins TRBV28 to TRBJ2-7; 7 bases match TRBD1. Per germline, CDR1 MDHEN and CDR2 SYDVKM. This CDR3 region has 14 residues. Trimming cost V 3 bases and J 3 bases; bases outside gene matches: 5. CDR3 sequence: CASSFNRGYYEQYF. The CDR3 DNA sequence: TGTGCCAGCAGTTTCAACAGGGGCTACTACGAGCAGTACTTC. The variable domain in full, completed from reference TRBV28 and TRBJ2-7, reads DVKVTQSSRYLVKRTGEKVFLECVQDMDHENMFWYRQDPGLGLRLIYFSYDVKMKEKGDIPEGYSVSREKKERFSLILESASTNQTSMYLCASSFNRGYYEQYFGPGTRLTVT.

V and J are TRBV6-5 and TRBJ1-4; 9 positions match TRBD1. CDR1 MNHEY and CDR2 SVGAGI come from the germline V gene. The CDR3 is 15 amino acids. V was pared by 6 bases and J by 0 bases, with 2 bases of the junction left unmatched. The CDR3 sequence: CASSRTGATNEKLFF. The CDR3 DNA is TGTGCCAGCAGCCGGACAGGGGCAACTAATGAAAAACTGTTTTTT.

This chain joins TRBV6-5 and TRBJ1-6; the D gene is possibly TRBD1 (6 bases). This CDR3 has 14 residues. From germline, CDR1 is MNHEY and CDR2 SVGAGI. Trimming took 4 bases from V and 7 from J, leaving 11 bases between them. CDR3 residues: CASSLQGSNSPLHF. The CDR3 DNA reads as TGTGCCAGCAGTTTACAGGGTTCGAATTCACCCCTCCACTTT.

The chain's CDR3 is CASSLGAGLPTDTQYF. The CDR3 bases are TGTGCCAGCAGCTTAGGGGCAGGACTACCGACAGATACGCAGTATTTT. The V gene is TRBV13, the J gene TRBJ2-3; a weak D match, TRBD2 (6 bases). Germline lookup yields CDR1 PRHDT and CDR2 FYEKMQ (reference sequence). The CDR3 covers 16 residues. With 0 bases removed from V and 3 bases from J, the gap between germline ends came to 13 bases.

The chain couples TRBV28 to TRBJ2-7; 8 nucleotides match TRBD1. The ends lost 4 bases at V and 5 bases at J; junction bases unmatched: 4. Germline V gene sequence: CDR1 MDHEN, CDR2 SYDVKM. This CDR3 contains 13 residues. CDR3 protein: CASSWTGSHEQYF. CDR3 in DNA: TGTGCCAGCAGTTGGACAGGGAGCCACGAGCAGTACTTC.